This T cell receptor (beta chain) appears in the sequencing data of a study of blood T cell repertoires in COVID-19. Study at large: Acute and convalescent COVID-19 samples came from the United States, Italy and Spain.

Clones were read by immunoSEQ multiplex PCR, and TCRdb kept only the in-frame ones, dropping some. The sample gives approximately 220,000 clones, about 80% of which show up once; 1.3% is in the top ten. Source material: PBMCs or T cells enriched from blood (not recorded which). The TCR was taken from a middle-aged woman with acute COVID-19.

The CDR3: CASSEAPARQNSPLHF. In DNA form, the CDR3 reads TGTGCCAGCAGTGAAGCCCCCGCCAGACAAAATTCACCCCTCCACTTT. The V and J genes are TRBV2 and TRBJ1-6; D not resolved. Trimming took off 0 bases at V and 7 bases at J, with 13 bases between the two ends. This CDR3 has 16 residues. Germline-derived CDR1 and CDR2 are SNHLY and FYNNEI.